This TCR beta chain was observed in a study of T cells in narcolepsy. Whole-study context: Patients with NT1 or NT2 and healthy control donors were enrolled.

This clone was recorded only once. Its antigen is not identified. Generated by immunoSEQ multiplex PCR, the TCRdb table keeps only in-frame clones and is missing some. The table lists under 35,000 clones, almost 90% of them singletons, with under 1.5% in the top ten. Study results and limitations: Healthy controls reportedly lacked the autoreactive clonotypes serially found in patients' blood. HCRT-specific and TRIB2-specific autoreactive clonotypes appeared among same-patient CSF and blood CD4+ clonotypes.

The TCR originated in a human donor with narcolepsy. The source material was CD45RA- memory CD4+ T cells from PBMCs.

The CDR3 DNA reads TGTGCCAGCTCTTCCCTTAGCGGGGTGTACAATGAGCAGTTCTTC. Amino acid sequence: CASSSLSGVYNEQFF. This rearrangement joins TRBV18 to TRBJ2-1, with TRBD2 matching 8 bases. The CDR3 extends over 15 amino acids. Germline values: CDR1 KGHSH, CDR2 LQKENI. J was trimmed by 4 bases and V by 6 bases; bases with no gene match: 8.